This T cell receptor (beta chain) derives from a study of blood T cell repertoires in COVID-19. The data were produced by immunoSEQ multiplex PCR, yet TCRdb's version contains in-frame clones alone and is incomplete. The sample comprises tens of thousands of clones, 80% to 90% of which are singletons, and under 8% rests with the top ten. This TCR was sampled from a man in his 60s with acute or convalescent COVID-19. The specimen sequenced was peripheral blood.

The CDR3 loop is CASSESRRSTGYTF. CDR3 sequence (DNA): TGCGCCAGCAGTGAGTCACGGCGGTCGACGGGCTACACCTTC. The V gene is TRBV10-2, the J gene TRBJ1-2; no clear D. The CDR3 runs to 14 residues. V lost 0 bases to trimming and J lost 8 bases, with 13 bases between them. Germline V gene lookup returns CDR1 WSHSY and CDR2 SAAADI.